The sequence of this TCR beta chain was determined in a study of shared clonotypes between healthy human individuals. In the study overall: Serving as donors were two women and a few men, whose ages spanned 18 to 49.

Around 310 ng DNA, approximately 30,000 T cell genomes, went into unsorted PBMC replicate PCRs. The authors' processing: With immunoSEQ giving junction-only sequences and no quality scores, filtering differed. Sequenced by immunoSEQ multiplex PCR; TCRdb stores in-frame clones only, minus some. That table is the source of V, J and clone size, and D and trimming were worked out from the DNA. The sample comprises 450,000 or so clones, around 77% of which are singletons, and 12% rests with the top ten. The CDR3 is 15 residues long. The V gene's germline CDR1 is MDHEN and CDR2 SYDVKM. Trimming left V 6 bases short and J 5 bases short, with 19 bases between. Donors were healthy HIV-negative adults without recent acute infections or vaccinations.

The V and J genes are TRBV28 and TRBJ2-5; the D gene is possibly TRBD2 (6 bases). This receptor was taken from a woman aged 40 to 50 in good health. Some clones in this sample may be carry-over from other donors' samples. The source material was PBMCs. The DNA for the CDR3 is TGTGCCAGCAGAGAGGCGGGGTCCCTCTGGGAGACCCAGTACTTC. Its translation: CASREAGSLWETQYF.